These T cell receptor beta chains were read from a single sample in a study of T cells expressing NK-cell markers. With the 5' RACE reads reprocessed, TCRdb shows one record per CDR3 protein and no DNA. This listing includes some 440,000 distinct CDR3 sequences. Source material: blood T cells: a sorted CD56 or NKG2C T cell subset, CD4+ or CD8+ T cells, or bulk PBMC T cells (not recorded which). The receptors here all came from a woman aged 50 to 60 in good health. CDR3s include the opening cysteine and the closing phenylalanine or tryptophan.

cdr3_length: 13; v_call: TRBV29-1; j_call: TRBJ2-1; cdr3_aa: CSGKLGSYNEQFF
cdr3_length: 14; v_call: TRBV12-3/TRBV12-4; j_call: TRBJ2-3; cdr3_aa: CASSFLRETDTQYF
cdr3_length: 13; v_call: TRBV6-5; j_call: TRBJ1-5; cdr3_aa: CASAQGSNQPQHF
cdr3_length: 16; v_call: TRBV25-1; j_call: TRBJ2-3; cdr3_aa: CASKRDSGSRTDTQYF
cdr3_length: 15; v_call: TRBV5-1; j_call: TRBJ1-2; cdr3_aa: CASSLDWGIVGGYTF
cdr3_length: 16; v_call: TRBV5-1; j_call: TRBJ2-2; cdr3_aa: CASSLILGVNTGELFF
cdr3_length: 14; v_call: TRBV5-1; j_call: TRBJ1-1; cdr3_aa: CASSARDSYTEAFF
cdr3_length: 14; v_call: TRBV5-1; j_call: TRBJ1-1; cdr3_aa: CASSLSGGGTEAFF
cdr3_length: 14; v_call: TRBV20-1; j_call: TRBJ2-1; cdr3_aa: CSARSTREINEQFF
cdr3_length: 15; v_call: TRBV18; j_call: TRBJ2-1; cdr3_aa: CASSPVLLGDNEQFF
cdr3_length: 14; v_call: TRBV27; j_call: TRBJ1-5; cdr3_aa: CASSSGSGLAPQHF
cdr3_length: 14; v_call: TRBV2; j_call: TRBJ2-1; cdr3_aa: CASSDAGPPNEQFF
cdr3_length: 16; v_call: TRBV12-3/TRBV12-4; j_call: TRBJ1-6; cdr3_aa: CASSPRYGTGNSPLHF
cdr3_length: 18; v_call: TRBV12-3/TRBV12-4; j_call: TRBJ1-3; cdr3_aa: CASSFTTLTEISGNTIYF
cdr3_length: 17; v_call: TRBV27; j_call: TRBJ2-7; cdr3_aa: CASRRLAGGLSSYEQYF
cdr3_length: 12; v_call: TRBV18; j_call: TRBJ2-3; cdr3_aa: CASSPSGDTQYF
cdr3_length: 15; v_call: TRBV12-3/TRBV12-4; j_call: TRBJ2-1; cdr3_aa: CASSQRTGPRGEQFF
cdr3_length: 13; v_call: TRBV10-3; j_call: TRBJ2-3; cdr3_aa: CAISESKRDTQYF
cdr3_length: 15; v_call: TRBV4-1; j_call: TRBJ1-1; cdr3_aa: CASSQDENRNTEAFF
cdr3_length: 14; v_call: TRBV20-1; j_call: TRBJ2-5; cdr3_aa: CSAEGQGFRETQYF
cdr3_length: 15; v_call: TRBV3-1; j_call: TRBJ1-5; cdr3_aa: CASSQDRGKNQPQHF
cdr3_length: 15; v_call: TRBV19; j_call: TRBJ1-3; cdr3_aa: CASSIIGSSGNTIYF
cdr3_length: 15; v_call: TRBV12-3/TRBV12-4; j_call: TRBJ2-1; cdr3_aa: CASSRVISGDNEQFF
cdr3_length: 13; v_call: TRBV6-5; j_call: TRBJ1-2; cdr3_aa: CASLSKGGYGYTF
cdr3_length: 14; v_call: TRBV4-2; j_call: TRBJ2-5; cdr3_aa: CASSQVGRDGTQYF
cdr3_length: 11; v_call: TRBV29-1; j_call: TRBJ2-1; cdr3_aa: CSGTSGHEQFF
cdr3_length: 13; v_call: TRBV27; j_call: TRBJ1-2; cdr3_aa: CAVGAGGLYGYTF
cdr3_length: 14; v_call: TRBV12-3/TRBV12-4; j_call: TRBJ1-2; cdr3_aa: CASRTSGAPYGYTF
cdr3_length: 14; v_call: TRBV5-1; j_call: TRBJ1-1; cdr3_aa: CASSKGQGVAEAFF